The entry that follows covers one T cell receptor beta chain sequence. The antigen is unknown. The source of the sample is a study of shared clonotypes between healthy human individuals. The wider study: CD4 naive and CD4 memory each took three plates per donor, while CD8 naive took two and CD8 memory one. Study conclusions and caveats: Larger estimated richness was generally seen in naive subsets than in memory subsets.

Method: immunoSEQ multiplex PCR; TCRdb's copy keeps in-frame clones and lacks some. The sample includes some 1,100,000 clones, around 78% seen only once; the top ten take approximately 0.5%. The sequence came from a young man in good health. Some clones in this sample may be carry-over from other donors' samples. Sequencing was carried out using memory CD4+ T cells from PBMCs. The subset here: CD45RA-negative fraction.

The CDR3 DNA reads as TGCAGTGTCGGAAGGCCCTACGAGCAGTACTTC. This translates into CSVGRPYEQYF. This chain uses TRBV20-1 with TRBJ2-7; D is uncertain. The V gene lost 7 bases and the J gene lost 2 bases, with 9 bases spanning the gap. CDR3 size: 11 residues. The V gene's germline CDR1 is DFQATT and CDR2 SNEGSKA (reference sequence).